This T cell receptor beta chain was recovered during a study of blood T cell repertoires in COVID-19. The overall study: Donors in the United States, Italy and Spain gave samples during acute or convalescent COVID-19.

Per the original methods: Estimation of nucleated cell counts relied on the amplification of reference gene primers. Data came from immunoSEQ multiplex PCR; TCRdb stores just in-frame clones and leaves some out. V and J calls and clone size are copied from that table; D and trimming were computed from the DNA. The table has fewer than 350,000 clones, around 86% seen once; the top ten hold approximately 2.2%. Trimming cost V 3 bases and J 5 bases, with 4 bases left between them. This CDR3 has 12 amino acids. Germline values: CDR1 LGHDT, CDR2 YNNKEL (reference sequence). The TCR sequence derives from a woman aged 25 to 39 who had recovered from COVID-19. The V call is TRBV3-1 (or the pseudogene TRBV3-2), the J call TRBJ1-4; no firm D call. Sequencing used peripheral blood. CDR3: CASSHLNEKLFF. In DNA, the CDR3 is TGTGCCAGCAGCCATCTCAATGAAAAACTGTTTTTT.